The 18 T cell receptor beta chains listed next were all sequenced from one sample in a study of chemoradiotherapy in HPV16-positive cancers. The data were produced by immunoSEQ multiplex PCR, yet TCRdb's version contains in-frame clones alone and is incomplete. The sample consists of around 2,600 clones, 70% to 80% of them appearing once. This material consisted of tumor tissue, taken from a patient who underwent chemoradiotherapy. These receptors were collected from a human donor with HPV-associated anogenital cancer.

CDR3 nucleotide sequence: TGCGCCAGCAGCGCTGGGGACCCCGCGGGCGGGGAGCTGTTTTTT. Translating it yields CASSAGDPAGGELFF. This rearrangement joins TRBV5-1 to TRBJ2-2; D is possibly TRBD1 or TRBD2 (5 bases each). CDR3 length: 15 residues. Germline V CDR1 and CDR2: SGHRS, YFSETQ. V was cut by 4 bases and J by 7 bases, with 17 bases left in between.

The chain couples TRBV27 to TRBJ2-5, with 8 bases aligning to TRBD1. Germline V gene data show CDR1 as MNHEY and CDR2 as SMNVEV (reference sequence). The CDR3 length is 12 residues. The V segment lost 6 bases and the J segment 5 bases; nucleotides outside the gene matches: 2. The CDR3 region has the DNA TGTGCCAGCAGCGGGACAGGCGAGACCCAGTACTTC. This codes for CASSGTGETQYF.

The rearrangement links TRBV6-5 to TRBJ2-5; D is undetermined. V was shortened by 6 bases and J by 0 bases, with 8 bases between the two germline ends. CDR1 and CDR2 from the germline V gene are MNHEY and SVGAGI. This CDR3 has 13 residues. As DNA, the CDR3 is TGTGCCAGCAGCCCGGGTCACCAAGAGACCCAGTACTTC. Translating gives CASSPGHQETQYF.

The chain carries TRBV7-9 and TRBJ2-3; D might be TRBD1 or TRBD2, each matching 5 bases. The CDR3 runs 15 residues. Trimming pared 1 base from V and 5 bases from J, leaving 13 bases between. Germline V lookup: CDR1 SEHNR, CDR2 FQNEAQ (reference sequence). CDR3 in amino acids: CASSLGGRGGDTQYF. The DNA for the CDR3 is TGTGCCAGCAGCTTAGGGGGACGTGGTGGAGATACGCAGTATTTT.

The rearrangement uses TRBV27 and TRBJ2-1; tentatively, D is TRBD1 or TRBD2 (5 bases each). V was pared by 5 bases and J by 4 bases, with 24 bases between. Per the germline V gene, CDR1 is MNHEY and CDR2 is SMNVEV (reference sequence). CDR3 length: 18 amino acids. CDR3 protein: CASSIGTSVPPGYNEQFF. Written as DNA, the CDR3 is TGTGCCAGCAGTATAGGGACCTCAGTACCCCCCGGATACAATGAGCAGTTCTTC.

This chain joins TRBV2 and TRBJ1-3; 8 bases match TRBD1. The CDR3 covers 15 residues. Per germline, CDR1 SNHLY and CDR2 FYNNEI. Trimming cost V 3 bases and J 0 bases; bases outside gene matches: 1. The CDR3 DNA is TGTGCCAGCAGTGAGGGACAGGCCTCTGGAAACACCATATATTTT. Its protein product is CASSEGQASGNTIYF.

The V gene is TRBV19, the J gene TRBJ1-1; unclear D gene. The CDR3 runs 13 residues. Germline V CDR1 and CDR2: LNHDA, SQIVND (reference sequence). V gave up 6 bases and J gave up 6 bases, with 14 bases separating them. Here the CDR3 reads CASSPQRRAEAFF. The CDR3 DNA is TGTGCCAGTAGCCCCCAGAGAAGGGCTGAAGCTTTCTTT. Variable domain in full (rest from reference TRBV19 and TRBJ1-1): DGGITQSPKYLFRKEGQNVTLSCEQNLNHDAMYWYRQDPGQGLRLIYYSQIVNDFQKGDIAEGYSVSREKKESFPLTVTSAQKNPTAFYLCASSPQRRAEAFFGQGTRLTVV.

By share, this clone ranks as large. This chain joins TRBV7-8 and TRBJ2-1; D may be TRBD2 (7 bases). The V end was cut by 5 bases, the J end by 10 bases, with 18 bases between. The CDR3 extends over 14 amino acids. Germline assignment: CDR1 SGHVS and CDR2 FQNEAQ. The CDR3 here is CASSPLGGREEQFF. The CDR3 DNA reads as TGTGCCAGCAGCCCCCTGGGGGGGCGGGAGGAGCAGTTCTTC.

CDR3 coding DNA: TGTGCCAGCAGTTACGTTAGCTACCCCAACACCGGGGAGCTGTTTTTT. Translation: CASSYVSYPNTGELFF. The V call is TRBV7-6, the J call TRBJ2-2; unclear D gene. This CDR3 is built from 16 residues. V lost 6 bases and J lost 2, with 16 bases in between. CDR1 SGHVS and CDR2 FNYEAQ come from the germline V gene.

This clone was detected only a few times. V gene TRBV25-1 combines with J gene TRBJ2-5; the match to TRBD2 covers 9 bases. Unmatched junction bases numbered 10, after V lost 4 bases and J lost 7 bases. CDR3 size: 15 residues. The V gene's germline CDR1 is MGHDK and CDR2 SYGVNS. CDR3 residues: CASSGVVAGEGTQYF. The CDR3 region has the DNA TGTGCCAGCAGTGGAGTGGTAGCGGGAGAGGGGACCCAGTACTTC.

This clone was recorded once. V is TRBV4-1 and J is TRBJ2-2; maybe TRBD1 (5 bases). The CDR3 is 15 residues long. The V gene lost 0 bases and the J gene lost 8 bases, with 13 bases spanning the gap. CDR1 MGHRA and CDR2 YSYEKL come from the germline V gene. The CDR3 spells CASSQDPQGSGELFF. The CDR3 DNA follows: TGCGCCAGCAGCCAAGATCCCCAGGGATCGGGGGAGCTGTTTTTT.

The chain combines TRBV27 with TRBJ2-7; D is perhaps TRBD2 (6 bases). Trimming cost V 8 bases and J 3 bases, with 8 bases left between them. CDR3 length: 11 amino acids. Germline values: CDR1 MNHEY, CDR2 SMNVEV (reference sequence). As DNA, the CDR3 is TGTGCCAGCGGGCGGGACTACGAGCAGTACTTC. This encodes CASGRDYEQYF.

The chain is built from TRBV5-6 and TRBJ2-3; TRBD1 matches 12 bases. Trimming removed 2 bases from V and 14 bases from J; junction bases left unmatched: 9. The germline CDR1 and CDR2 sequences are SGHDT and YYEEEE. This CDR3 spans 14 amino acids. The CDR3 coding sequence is TGTGCCAGCAGCTTCGGGACAGGGGGCGCCGATACGTATTTT. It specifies CASSFGTGGADTYF.

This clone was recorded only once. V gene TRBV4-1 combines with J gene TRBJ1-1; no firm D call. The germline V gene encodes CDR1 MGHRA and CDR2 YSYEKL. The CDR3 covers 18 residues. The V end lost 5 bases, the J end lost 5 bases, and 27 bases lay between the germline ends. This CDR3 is CASSAANEGRTRVTEAFF. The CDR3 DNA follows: TGCGCCAGCAGCGCCGCTAATGAAGGCAGGACGAGAGTAACTGAAGCTTTCTTT.

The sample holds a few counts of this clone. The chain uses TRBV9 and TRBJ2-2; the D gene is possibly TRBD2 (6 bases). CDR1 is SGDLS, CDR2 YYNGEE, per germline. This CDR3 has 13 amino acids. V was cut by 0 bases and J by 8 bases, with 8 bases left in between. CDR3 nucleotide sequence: TGTGCCAGCAGCGTAGTGGAGGGGGGGGAGCTGTTTTTT. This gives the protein CASSVVEGGELFF.

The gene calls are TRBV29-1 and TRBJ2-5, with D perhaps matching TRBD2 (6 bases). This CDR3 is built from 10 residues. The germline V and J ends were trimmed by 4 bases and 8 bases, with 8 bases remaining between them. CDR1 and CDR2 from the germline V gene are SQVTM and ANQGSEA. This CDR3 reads CSVVGGTQYF. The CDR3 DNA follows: TGCAGCGTTGTGGGGGGTACCCAGTACTTC.

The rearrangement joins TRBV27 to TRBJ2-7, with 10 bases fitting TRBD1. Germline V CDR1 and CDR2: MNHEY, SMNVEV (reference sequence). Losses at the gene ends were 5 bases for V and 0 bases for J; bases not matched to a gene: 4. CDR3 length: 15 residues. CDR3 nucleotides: TGTGCCAGCAGTATCCGGGACAGGGGCTCCTACGAGCAGTACTTC. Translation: CASSIRDRGSYEQYF.

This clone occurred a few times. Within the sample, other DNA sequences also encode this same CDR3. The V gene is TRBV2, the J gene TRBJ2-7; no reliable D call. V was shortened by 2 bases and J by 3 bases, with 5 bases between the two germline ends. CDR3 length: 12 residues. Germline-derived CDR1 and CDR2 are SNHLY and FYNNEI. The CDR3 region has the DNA TGTGCCAGCAGTGAAAGAGGCTACGAGCAGTACTTC. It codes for CASSERGYEQYF.